These 19 T cell receptor beta chains were sequenced from one sample in a study of blood T cells in healthy people across ages. A second PCR, run for roughly 7 to 11 cycles, used a sample-barcoded 5' primer plus a J-beta primer mix. TCRdb processed the 5' RACE reads anew with MiXCR; each CDR3 protein has one entry. The sample carries a few hundred thousand distinct CDR3 sequences, about 52% recorded once. Sequenced sample: blood. These TCRs come from a man between 60 and 75 years old in good health.

This chain links TRBV6-2 or TRBV6-3 with TRBJ2-3; TRBD2 agrees at 12 bases. This CDR3 spans 17 amino acids. Germline V gene lookup returns CDR1 MNHEY and CDR2 SVGEGT. The V gene end was trimmed by 5 bases and the J gene end by 2 bases; junction bases not matched to a gene: 8. The chain's CDR3 is CASSPTSGRPSTDTQYF. Written as DNA, the CDR3 is TGTGCCAGCAGTCCGACTAGCGGGAGACCCTCCACAGATACGCAGTATTTT.

This clonotype was found a few times. V usage is TRBV5-1 and J usage is TRBJ2-7; 7 bases map to TRBD1. With V trimmed by 0 bases and J by 3 bases, 6 bases remained unmatched. CDR3 length: 15 residues. From germline, CDR1 is SGHRS and CDR2 YFSETQ. The CDR3 sequence is CASSLELGQIYEQYF. The CDR3 DNA follows: TGCGCCAGCAGCTTGGAGCTGGGACAGATCTACGAGCAGTACTTC.

V gene TRBV4-3 combines with J gene TRBJ2-7; perhaps TRBD2 as D (6 bases). Germline values: CDR1 LGHNA, CDR2 YSLEER. The CDR3 totals 19 residues. The V gene lost 0 bases and the J gene lost 0 bases, with 21 bases spanning the gap. CDR3: CASSQEPVPSGTGSYEQYF. The CDR3 nucleotides read TGCGCCAGCAGCCAAGAACCTGTACCTTCCGGGACTGGCTCCTACGAGCAGTACTTC.

This clonotype has a single count. V is TRBV3-1 and J is TRBJ2-5; 8 positions match TRBD2. The J call is uncertain, as TRBJ2-7 better fits the DNA end. The CDR3 is made up of 15 amino acids. CDR1 and CDR2 (germline): LGHDT, YNNKEL (reference sequence). CDR3 in amino acids: CASSTLREGQNEQYF. Here the CDR3 DNA reads TGTGCCAGCAGCACGCTTCGGGAGGGCCAGAACGAGCAGTACTTC.

This chain joins TRBV29-1 and TRBJ2-1; perhaps TRBD1 as D (5 bases). This CDR3 comprises 15 residues. The germline CDR1 and CDR2 sequences are SQVTM and ANQGSEA. The germline V and J ends were trimmed by 6 bases and 5 bases, with 20 bases remaining between them. CDR3 amino acids: CSVLRGGAYHNEQFF. CDR3 sequence (DNA): TGCAGCGTCCTCCGTGGTGGGGCCTACCACAATGAGCAGTTCTTC.

The rearrangement uses TRBV20-1 and TRBJ1-5, with 7 bases fitting TRBD1. In germline, CDR1 is DFQATT, CDR2 SNEGSKA (reference sequence). The V segment lost 2 bases and the J segment 7 bases; nucleotides outside the gene matches: 14. The CDR3 length is 16 residues. The CDR3 loop reads CSARRTTGLNEQPQHF. CDR3 bases: TGCAGTGCTAGAAGGACGACAGGGCTTAACGAACAGCCCCAGCATTTT.

The rearrangement uses TRBV4-2 and TRBJ2-3; D perhaps matches TRBD1 (6 bases). V shed 4 bases and J shed 0 bases, with 14 bases lying between them. CDR1 is LGHNA, CDR2 YNFKEQ, per germline. CDR3 length: 16 amino acids. This CDR3 reads CASSRVGAESTDTQYF. CDR3 coding DNA: TGTGCCAGCAGCCGCGTGGGGGCGGAAAGCACAGATACGCAGTATTTT.

V and J are TRBV5-1 and TRBJ2-7; TRBD2 matches 7 bases. V lost 3 bases, J lost 1 base, and 10 bases stayed unmatched. Germline CDR1 SGHRS, CDR2 YFSETQ. This CDR3 comprises 16 residues. CDR3 bases: TGCGCCAGCAGCTCGGGACTACAACCTACATCCTACGAGCAGTACTTC. It encodes CASSSGLQPTSYEQYF.

The J gene is TRBJ2-5, the V gene TRBV5-6, with TRBD1 matching 7 bases. CDR3 length: 16 residues. J gave up 6 bases and V 3 bases, and 14 bases lay outside the gene matches. Germline CDR1 and CDR2: SGHDT and YYEEEE. As DNA, the CDR3 is TGTGCCAGCAGCTCACGGGACAGTCCCGCCGAAAAGACCCAGTACTTC. This codes for CASSSRDSPAEKTQYF. The full variable domain, with the rest looked up from reference TRBV5-6 and TRBJ2-5, is DAGVTQSPTHLIKTRGQQVTLRCSPKSGHDTVSWYQQALGQGPQFIFQYYEEEERQRGNFPDRFSGHQFPNYSSELNVNALLLGDSALYLCASSSRDSPAEKTQYFGPGTRLLVL.

Comments on this clonotype: A much more abundant neighbour one base away suggests this may be a read error. The J gene is TRBJ1-2, the V gene TRBV6-1; D is uncertain. The germline V and J ends were trimmed by 2 bases and 2 bases, with 9 bases remaining between them. CDR3 size: 14 residues. The germline V gene has CDR1 MNHNS and CDR2 SASEGT. The CDR3, as DNA: TGTGCCAGCAGTGAAAGGCTGGACAACTATGGCTACACCTTC. Its protein is CASSERLDNYGYTF.

A note on this clonotype: The junction does not match germline at one end; this may be a read error. The chain is built from TRBV27 and TRBJ2-6, with 7 bases aligning to TRBD1. In germline, CDR1 is MNHEY, CDR2 SMNVEV (reference sequence). CDR3 size: 23 residues. The CDR3, as DNA: TGTGCCAGCAGTCCCGCGAATCCCCTGGGACAGAGAACCTTACGCTCTGGGGCCAACGCCCTGACTTTC. It translates to CASSPANPLGQRTLRSGANALTF.

This clonotype was found once. The J gene is TRBJ2-3, the V gene TRBV6-5, with 8 bases matching TRBD1. The CDR3 is 15 residues long. J was trimmed by 11 bases and V by 8 bases; bases with no gene match: 18. Germline loops: CDR1 MNHEY, CDR2 SVGAGI. The CDR3 DNA reads as TGTGCCAGCCGCAGAGGGGACAGGAGCACAGGTATGCAGTATTTT. Encoded protein: CASRRGDRSTGMQYF.

V gene TRBV18 combines with J gene TRBJ1-6; no definite D call. The germline CDR1 and CDR2 sequences are KGHSH and LQKENI. V lost 2 bases and J lost 8, with 7 bases in between. The CDR3 loop spans 13 amino acids. CDR3 sequence reads: CASSPGIDSPLHF. DNA for the CDR3: TGTGCCAGCTCACCAGGAATCGATTCACCCCTCCACTTT.

The chain uses TRBV5-5 and TRBJ2-7; the match to TRBD1 covers 8 bases. The J call may be incorrect, as the DNA end agrees better with TRBJ2-5. CDR1 and CDR2 from the germline V gene are SGHKS and YYEKEE (reference sequence). The CDR3 extends over 16 amino acids. The CDR3 reads CASSPGDRGGGETQYF. CDR3 sequence (DNA): TGTGCCAGCAGCCCCGGCGACAGGGGAGGCGGAGAGACCCAGTACTTC.

This chain joins TRBV4-2 and TRBJ1-5; D is unclear. CDR3 size: 15 residues. Germline V gives CDR1 LGHNA, CDR2 YNFKEQ. Trimming cost V 0 bases and J 3 bases, with 9 bases left between them. In DNA, the CDR3 is TGTGCCAGCAGCCAAGAGTTGGATTTCAATCAGCCCCAGCATTTT. Its protein product is CASSQELDFNQPQHF.

In the case of this clonotype: A much larger clone sits a single nucleotide away, making a read error possible. This sequence joins TRBV21-1 and TRBJ2-1; TRBD1, the D gene given by the table, was not confirmed from the DNA. TRBV21-1 is termed a pseudogene. CDR3 length equals 15 residues. The CDR3 coding sequence is TGTGCCAGCAGCGCCCGGGGAAACCCCTACAATGAGCAGTTCTTC. Translating it yields CASSARGNPYNEQFF.

This clonotype has a handful of counts. This chain connects TRBV20-1 to TRBJ2-3; possibly TRBD2 for D (5 bases). CDR1 and CDR2 (germline): DFQATT, SNEGSKA (reference sequence). Trimming removed 2 bases at V and 8 bases at J, with 11 bases between. This CDR3 region has 12 residues. CDR3 amino acids: CSARTEGGTQYF. CDR3 nucleotide sequence: TGCAGTGCTAGAACCGAAGGAGGTACGCAGTATTTT.

The genes are TRBV12-3 or TRBV12-4 and TRBJ2-5, with TRBD2 as a possible D gene (6 bases). V was trimmed by 3 bases and J by 9 bases, leaving 14 bases between them. The CDR3 sequence is 13 residues long. This CDR3 reads CASSFSSREAQYF. The CDR3 DNA sequence: TGTGCCAGCAGTTTCTCTAGTAGGGAGGCCCAGTACTTC.

This chain joins TRBV27 and TRBJ2-7, with TRBD2 identical over 12 bases. In germline, CDR1 is MNHEY, CDR2 SMNVEV (reference sequence). The CDR3 covers 16 residues. Trimming at V came to 4 bases and at J to 0 bases, leaving 4 bases not matched to a gene. The CDR3 is CASSSWTSGVSYEQYF. Here the CDR3 DNA reads TGTGCCAGCAGTTCATGGACTAGCGGGGTCTCCTACGAGCAGTACTTC.